The next 19 T cell receptor beta chains were all read from a single sample in a study of shared clonotypes between healthy human individuals. Naive CD8 cells lacked CD45RO and underwent positive selection for CCR7, leaving out terminally differentiated effector memory CD45RA+ cells. TCRdb's copy holds only in-frame clones and misses some; the assay was immunoSEQ multiplex PCR. The sample consists of about 2 million clones, over 85% of them appearing once. Material: naive CD8+ T cells sorted from blood. These receptors came from a young man in good health.

As to this clone: Just one base apart from a much larger clone, this may be a read error. The same CDR3 is also encoded by other DNA sequences in this sample. The genes are TRBV28 and TRBJ2-6; 8 nucleotides match TRBD2. The germline CDR1 and CDR2 sequences are MDHEN and SYDVKM. The V segment lost 6 bases and the J segment 2 bases; nucleotides outside the gene matches: 9. This CDR3 comprises 17 residues. The CDR3 reads CASSEWTAGAGANVLTF. The CDR3, as DNA: TGTGCCAGCAGCGAATGGACAGCGGGGGCTGGGGCCAACGTCCTGACTTTC.

As to this clone: Within the sample, other DNA sequences also encode this same CDR3. In DNA, the CDR3 is TGTGCCAGCAGCTTGACTAGCACCTACGAGCAGTACTTC. Translation gives CASSLTSTYEQYF. V usage is TRBV7-9 and J usage is TRBJ2-7; TRBD2 matches 7 bases. The germline gives CDR1 SEHNR, CDR2 FQNEAQ (reference sequence). V was pared by 3 bases and J by 2 bases, with 1 base of the junction left unmatched. The CDR3 extends over 13 amino acids.

The V gene is TRBV28, the J gene TRBJ2-7; D remains ambiguous. Deletions cut 4 bases from V and 5 bases from J, with 15 bases between. The CDR3 extends over 14 amino acids. Germline CDR1 MDHEN, CDR2 SYDVKM. CDR3: CASSSLGMVDEQYF. The CDR3 bases are TGTGCCAGCAGTTCTTTAGGTATGGTCGACGAGCAGTACTTC.

The rearrangement links TRBV5-8 to TRBJ1-1, with D perhaps TRBD1 (5 bases). V shed 5 bases and J shed 0 bases, with 17 bases lying between them. From germline, CDR1 is SGHTS and CDR2 YDEGEE. The CDR3 loop spans 16 amino acids. This CDR3 reads CASSLQGSEMNTEAFF. CDR3 DNA: TGTGCCAGCAGTTTGCAGGGAAGTGAAATGAACACTGAAGCTTTCTTT.

J is TRBJ2-7 and V is TRBV5-4, with 12 nucleotides matching TRBD2. Germline trimming cut 4 bases from V and 2 bases from J; bases unmatched to any gene: 4. The CDR3 runs 15 residues. Germline CDR1 SGHNT, CDR2 YYREEE (reference sequence). The CDR3 spells CASSPGTSGPYEQYF. The CDR3 nucleotides read TGTGCCAGCAGCCCCGGGACTAGCGGGCCCTACGAGCAGTACTTC.

The rearrangement links TRBV5-1 to TRBJ2-3; possible D gene TRBD1, 5 bases. CDR1 and CDR2 from the germline V gene are SGHRS and YFSETQ. The V end was cut by 5 bases, the J end by 4 bases, with 11 bases between. The CDR3 totals 13 residues. The CDR3 spells CASRPLGADTQYF. In DNA form, the CDR3 reads TGCGCCAGCAGACCCCTAGGGGCAGATACGCAGTATTTT.

Here the CDR3 reads CASSVGLAGAYNEQFF. Written as DNA, the CDR3 is TGTGCCAGCAGCGTTGGACTAGCGGGAGCCTACAATGAGCAGTTCTTC. V and J are TRBV9 and TRBJ2-1, with TRBD2 identical over 13 bases. This CDR3 contains 16 residues. The junction had 1 base not matched to a gene; V was cut back by 2 bases and J by 2 bases. Germline-derived CDR1 and CDR2 are SGDLS and YYNGEE.

The rearrangement links TRBV7-9 to TRBJ2-7; 10 bases line up with TRBD2. The V and J ends lost 3 bases and 6 bases, in that order; junction bases with no gene match: 11. The CDR3 contains 16 residues. Germline V gene sequence: CDR1 SEHNR, CDR2 FQNEAQ (reference sequence). In DNA, the CDR3 is TGTGCCAGCAGCTTTACTCTAGCGGGAGACGGGTCCGAGCAGTACTTC. Translating it yields CASSFTLAGDGSEQYF.

The chain links TRBV7-9 to TRBJ2-7; the match to TRBD1 covers 7 bases. The CDR3 covers 13 residues. The V gene's germline CDR1 is SEHNR and CDR2 FQNEAQ (reference sequence). The J segment lost 5 bases and the V segment lost 1 base, leaving 2 bases of the junction unmatched. CDR3 sequence reads: CASSLGQGHEQYF. As DNA, the CDR3 is TGTGCCAGCAGCTTAGGACAGGGACACGAGCAGTACTTC.

The J gene is TRBJ2-7, the V gene TRBV6-1; 7 bases are shared with TRBD1. V gave up 2 bases and J gave up 3 bases; unmatched junction bases: 10. Germline-derived CDR1 and CDR2 are MNHNS and SASEGT. The CDR3 totals 16 residues. The CDR3 loop is CASSELPPTGDYEQYF. As DNA, the CDR3 is TGTGCCAGCAGTGAACTTCCCCCAACAGGGGACTACGAGCAGTACTTC.

The J gene is TRBJ2-1, the V gene TRBV7-9, with D perhaps matching TRBD2 (6 bases). The length of the CDR3 is 16 residues. V lost 5 bases to trimming and J lost 2 bases, with 16 bases between them. Germline assignment: CDR1 SEHNR and CDR2 FQNEAQ (reference sequence). CDR3 bases: TGTGCCAGCAGCCCAGCTAGCGAAGTGACCTACAATGAGCAGTTCTTC. Encoded protein: CASSPASEVTYNEQFF.

This clone was recorded once. The chain recombines TRBV4-1 with TRBJ2-5; D is uncertain. V shed 1 base and J shed 5 bases, with 8 bases lying between them. Germline V gene sequence: CDR1 MGHRA, CDR2 YSYEKL. This CDR3 region has 13 residues. CDR3: CASSQVVTETQYF. The CDR3 DNA reads as TGCGCCAGCAGCCAAGTAGTCACCGAGACCCAGTACTTC.

The chain joins TRBV7-3 to TRBJ2-3, with 12 bases matching TRBD2. Germline V lookup: CDR1 SGHTA, CDR2 FQGTGA. The CDR3 is made up of 15 amino acids. J lost 4 bases, V lost 8 bases, and 7 bases had no gene match. In nucleotides, the CDR3 is TGTGCCAGCTCCGCCTCTAGCGGGGGGGCAGATACGCAGTATTTT. Encoded protein: CASSASSGGADTQYF.

The chain links TRBV27 to TRBJ2-3, with D hard to call. CDR3 length: 16 amino acids. Trimming left V 6 bases short and J 0 bases short, with 16 bases between. Germline-derived CDR1 and CDR2 are MNHEY and SMNVEV (reference sequence). The CDR3 DNA reads TGTGCCAGCAGCCCTCAAGGCGTCCTTAGCACAGATACGCAGTATTTT. Translated: CASSPQGVLSTDTQYF.

As regards this clone: One junction end does not reproduce the germline sequence, and a read error may be involved. In the same sample, other DNA sequences code for this CDR3. J is TRBJ2-6 and V is TRBV6-5; D call uncertain. This CDR3 is 13 amino acids long. The V gene's germline CDR1 is MNHEY and CDR2 SVGAGI. Written as DNA, the CDR3 is TGTGCCAGCAGCTACTCTGGGGCCAACGTCCTGACTTTC. As protein: CASSYSGANVLTF.

The chain couples TRBV29-1 to TRBJ2-7, with D perhaps TRBD1 or TRBD2 (5 bases each). Trimming left V 3 bases short and J 5 bases short, with 20 bases between. The V gene's germline CDR1 is SQVTM and CDR2 ANQGSEA. The CDR3 contains 15 residues. This CDR3 reads CSVDGAGPQGDEQYF. CDR3 nucleotides: TGCAGCGTTGACGGGGCCGGGCCCCAGGGCGACGAGCAGTACTTC.

The chain has TRBV13 and TRBJ1-2; D gene ambiguous. Germline V gene lookup returns CDR1 PRHDT and CDR2 FYEKMQ (reference sequence). This CDR3 has 16 residues. Between the trimmed V and J ends, which lost 0 bases and 8 bases, there was a span of 19 bases. The CDR3 sequence: CASSLGLGMKLGGYTF. As DNA, the CDR3 is TGTGCCAGCAGCTTAGGATTAGGGATGAAACTGGGAGGCTACACCTTC.

The V and J genes are TRBV4-3 and TRBJ2-7; tentative D call: TRBD1 (6 bases). This CDR3 comprises 14 residues. Germline V lookup: CDR1 LGHNA, CDR2 YSLEER. Trimming left V 2 bases short and J 3 bases short, with 11 bases between. The CDR3 region has the DNA TGCGCCAGCAGCCAAAAGGTGGACAGCTACGAGCAGTACTTC. Protein: CASSQKVDSYEQYF.

The gene calls are TRBV15 and TRBJ2-7; 7 bases match TRBD2. Germline V CDR1 and CDR2: LNHNV, YYDKDF (reference sequence). The CDR3 loop spans 17 amino acids. Unmatched junction bases numbered 15, after V lost 3 bases and J lost 4 bases. The CDR3: CATSSLTLRGDYYEQYF. Here the CDR3 DNA reads TGTGCCACCAGCAGTCTGACTCTCCGTGGGGACTATTACGAGCAGTACTTC.